This T cell receptor (beta chain) appears in the sequencing data of a study of T cell repertoires in cytomegalovirus infection. Study-wide background: Both a matching HLA type and CMV infection were indicated by public TCR beta signatures.

This clonotype was counted many times. Its antigen is unidentified. TCRdb re-analysed the reads in MiXCR, keeping a single row per CDR3 protein. Of about 230,000 distinct CDR3 sequences in the sample, approximately 24% were seen once. Whole-study results and caveats: Carriers of CMV plus the relevant HLA were identified by cumulative public TCR beta family frequency. In two of eight donors, the top clonotype was HLA-C-restricted CMV-specific.

The source material was CD8+ T cells from PBMCs. This receptor was identified in a human donor in good health (CMV status not recorded). Some clones in this sample may be carry-over from other donors' samples.

CDR3 sequence reads: CAVTDGSTYEQYF. For the CDR3, the DNA is TGTGCCGTCACAGACGGGTCTACCTACGAGCAGTACTTC. The gene calls are TRBV24-1 and TRBJ2-7; D not resolved. Per germline, CDR1 KGHDR and CDR2 SFDVKD. Trimming stripped 12 bases from V and 2 bases from J, with 16 bases between. The CDR3 totals 13 residues.